This TCR beta chain was found in a study of response to subunit inactivated influenza vaccine. Study findings and constraints: New T cells are recruited in small numbers by each seasonal influenza vaccination, according to the authors' suggestion.

Using its own MiXCR run on the RT-PCR reads, TCRdb lists one record per CDR3 protein. The sample lists about 520,000 distinct CDR3 sequences, about 25% seen once, with less than 2.5% in the top ten. This clonotype occurred a few times. No antigen is known for it. The TCR originated in a man between 45 and 60 years old who received an inactivated influenza vaccine. Specimen: CD4+ T cells sorted from PBMCs, collected about 5 days after vaccination.

CDR3 nucleotide sequence: TGCAGCGTTGGGAGGGTAGGGAATGAAAAACTGTTTTTT. It is translated as CSVGRVGNEKLFF. This chain connects TRBV29-1 to TRBJ1-4; D ambiguous. Per germline, CDR1 SQVTM and CDR2 ANQGSEA. The CDR3 is 13 amino acids. V was clipped by 4 bases and J by 5 bases, with 11 bases between them.